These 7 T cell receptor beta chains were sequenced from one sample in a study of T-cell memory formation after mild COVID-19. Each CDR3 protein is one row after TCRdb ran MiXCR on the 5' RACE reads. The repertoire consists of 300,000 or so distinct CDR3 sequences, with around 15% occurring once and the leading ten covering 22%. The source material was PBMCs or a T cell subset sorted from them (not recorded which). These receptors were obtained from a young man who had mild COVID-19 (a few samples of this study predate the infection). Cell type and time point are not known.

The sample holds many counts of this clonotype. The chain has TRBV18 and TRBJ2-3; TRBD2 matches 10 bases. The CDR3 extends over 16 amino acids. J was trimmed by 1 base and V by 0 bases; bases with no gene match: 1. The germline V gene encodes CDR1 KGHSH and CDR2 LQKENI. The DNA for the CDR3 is TGTGCCAGCTCACCACCGGGGACTAGCGGCACAGATACGCAGTATTTT. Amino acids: CASSPPGTSGTDTQYF.

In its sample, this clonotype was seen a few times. The chain's CDR3 is CASNRGGSNQPQHF. CDR3 in DNA: TGTGCCAGCAATCGCGGGGGAAGTAATCAGCCCCAGCATTTT. The gene calls are TRBV6-6 and TRBJ1-5, with a tentative D call TRBD1 (5 bases). Trimming pared 7 bases from V and 4 bases from J, leaving 14 bases between. CDR1 and CDR2 from the germline V gene are MNHNY and SVGAGI (reference sequence). The CDR3 extends over 14 amino acids.

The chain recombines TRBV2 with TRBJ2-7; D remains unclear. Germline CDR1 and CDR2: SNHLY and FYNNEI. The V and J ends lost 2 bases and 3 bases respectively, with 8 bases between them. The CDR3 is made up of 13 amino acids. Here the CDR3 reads CASSELSNYEQYV. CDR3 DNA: TGTGCCAGCAGTGAACTCAGCAACTACGAGCAGTACGTC.

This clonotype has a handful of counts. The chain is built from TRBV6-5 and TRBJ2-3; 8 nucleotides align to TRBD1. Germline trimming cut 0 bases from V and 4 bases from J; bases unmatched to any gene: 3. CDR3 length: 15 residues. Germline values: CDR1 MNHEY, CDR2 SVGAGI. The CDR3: CASSYSYRGSDTQYF. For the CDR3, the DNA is TGTGCCAGCAGTTACTCATACAGGGGGTCAGATACGCAGTATTTT.

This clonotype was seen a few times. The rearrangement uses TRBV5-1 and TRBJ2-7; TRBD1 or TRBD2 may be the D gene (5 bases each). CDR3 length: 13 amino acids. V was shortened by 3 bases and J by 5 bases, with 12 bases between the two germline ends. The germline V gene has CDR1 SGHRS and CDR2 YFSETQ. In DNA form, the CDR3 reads TGCGCCAGCAGCTGGACCGGGACGGACGAGCAGTACGTC. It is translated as CASSWTGTDEQYV.

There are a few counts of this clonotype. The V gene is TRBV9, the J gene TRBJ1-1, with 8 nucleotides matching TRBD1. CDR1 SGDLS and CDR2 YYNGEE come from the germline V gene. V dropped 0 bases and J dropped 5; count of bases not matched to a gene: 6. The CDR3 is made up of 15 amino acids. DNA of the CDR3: TGTGCCAGCAGCGTAGGCGACAGGGGTGGGACTGAAGCTTTCTTT. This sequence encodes CASSVGDRGGTEAFF. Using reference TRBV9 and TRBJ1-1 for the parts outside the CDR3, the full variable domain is DSGVTQTPKHLITATGQRVTLRCSPRSGDLSVYWYQQSLDQGLQFLIQYYNGEERAKGNILERFSAQQFPDLHSELNLSSLELGDSALYFCASSVGDRGGTEAFFGQGTRLTVV.

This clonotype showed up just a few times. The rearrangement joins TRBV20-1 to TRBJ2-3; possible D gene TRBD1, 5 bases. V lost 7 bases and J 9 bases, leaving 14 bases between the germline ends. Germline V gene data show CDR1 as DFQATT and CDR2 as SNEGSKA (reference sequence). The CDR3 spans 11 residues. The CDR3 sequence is CSGPAKGTQYF. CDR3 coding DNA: TGCAGTGGGCCCGCGAAGGGGACGCAGTATTTT.